Below are 23 T cell receptor beta chains sequenced from a single sample in a study of chemoradiotherapy in HPV16-positive cancers (dated by TCRdb to between 2021 and 2023). Receptor libraries were prepared by the immunoSEQ multiplex PCR assay. TCRdb provides this immuneACCESS table in a form limited to in-frame rearrangements. Some clones are lacking; in checked studies, under half of them reflect an unresolved V gene, and why the rest are absent is not known. In all, the sample holds about 67,000 clones, and about nine tenths of those were seen once. Together, the top ten hold 4% to 4.5% of the sample. Sequencing used blood, obtained from a patient who underwent chemoradiotherapy. Receptor source: a human donor with HPV-associated anogenital cancer.

The rearrangement links TRBV27 to TRBJ2-7; the D is unclear. Trimming stripped 2 bases from V and 1 base from J, with 18 bases between. Germline-derived CDR1 and CDR2 are MNHEY and SMNVEV (reference sequence). The CDR3 is 17 residues long. The CDR3 is CASSLVDARQASYEQYF. In DNA form, the CDR3 reads TGTGCCAGCAGTTTAGTAGACGCCAGGCAGGCGTCCTACGAGCAGTACTTC.

The rearrangement uses TRBV11-2 and TRBJ2-6; no clear D. There are 16 residues in the CDR3. Per germline, CDR1 SGHAT and CDR2 FQNNGV. With 5 bases removed from V and 0 bases from J, the gap between germline ends came to 11 bases. In DNA form, the CDR3 reads TGTGCCAGCAGCCCCCAGAGCCACTCTGGGGCCAACGTCCTGACTTTC. Encoded protein: CASSPQSHSGANVLTF. Full variable domain (remainder filled in from reference TRBV11-2 and TRBJ2-6): EAGVAQSPRYKIIEKRQSVAFWCNPISGHATLYWYQQILGQGPKLLIQFQNNGVVDDSQLPKDRFSAERLKGVDSTLKIQPAKLEDSAVYLCASSPQSHSGANVLTFGAGSRLTVL.

The chain joins TRBV6-1 to TRBJ2-7; 11 bases line up with TRBD1. There are 17 residues in the CDR3. Germline CDR1 reads MNHNS; CDR2 reads SASEGT. V trimming: 2 bases; J trimming: 7 bases; junction bases outside the gene matches: 13. The CDR3 sequence is CASSESVGDRGLREQYF. In nucleotides, the CDR3 is TGTGCCAGCAGTGAATCTGTAGGGGACAGGGGGTTGAGGGAGCAGTACTTC.

The chain has TRBV10-1 and TRBJ2-7; 7 nucleotides match TRBD1. CDR3 length: 13 residues. Germline V gene sequence: CDR1 WNHNN, CDR2 SYGVQD (reference sequence). V lost 6 bases to trimming and J lost 6 bases; unmatched junction nucleotides: 8. CDR3 DNA: TGCGCCAGCAGAGATACAGGGGCAGGCGAGCAGTACTTC. Translated, it gives CASRDTGAGEQYF.

V usage is TRBV2 and J usage is TRBJ1-1; D ambiguous. Per germline, CDR1 SNHLY and CDR2 FYNNEI. Trimming shortened V by 7 bases and J by 5 bases, and 11 bases separated the two germline ends. The CDR3 totals 12 residues. The CDR3 DNA follows: TGTGCCAGCAAACCGGGAAGTACTGAAGCTTTCTTT. It translates to CASKPGSTEAFF. The variable domain in full, with the rest retrieved from reference TRBV2 and TRBJ1-1, is EPEVTQTPSHQVTQMGQEVILRCVPISNHLYFYWYRQILGQKVEFLVSFYNNEISEKSEIFDDQFSVERPDGSNFTLKIRSTKLEDSAMYFCASKPGSTEAFFGQGTRLTVV.

The V gene is TRBV4-2, the J gene TRBJ2-7; D not certain. Trimming took off 0 bases at V and 0 bases at J, with 12 bases between the two ends. The CDR3 is 16 amino acids. Germline CDR1 reads LGHNA; CDR2 reads YNFKEQ. In nucleotides, the CDR3 is TGTGCCAGCAGCCAAGATTCCAACACTATCTCCTACGAGCAGTACTTC. It codes for CASSQDSNTISYEQYF.

The chain uses TRBV29-1 and TRBJ2-1; 11 nucleotides match TRBD2. The V gene's germline CDR1 is SQVTM and CDR2 ANQGSEA. V lost 2 bases, J lost 0 bases, and 9 bases stayed unmatched. CDR3 length: 18 residues. The CDR3 nucleotides are TGCAGCGTTGAACAGACTAGCGGGAAAATTCACTCCTACAATGAGCAGTTCTTC. Protein: CSVEQTSGKIHSYNEQFF.

This chain joins TRBV11-1 and TRBJ2-3; D gene ambiguous. The CDR3 length is 14 residues. Germline V lookup: CDR1 SGHAT, CDR2 FQDESV (reference sequence). Trimming cost V 3 bases and J 4 bases, with 11 bases left between them. The CDR3 sequence is CASSFPSEADTQYF. DNA of the CDR3: TGTGCCAGCAGCTTTCCCAGTGAGGCAGATACGCAGTATTTT. Full variable domain (missing parts from reference TRBV11-1 and TRBJ2-3): EAEVAQSPRYKITEKSQAVAFWCDPISGHATLYWYRQILGQGPELLVQFQDESVVDDSQLPKDRFSAERLKGVDSTLKIQPAELGDSAMYLCASSFPSEADTQYFGPGTRLTVL.

In this sample, this clone turned up a few times. The V and J genes are TRBV4-2 and TRBJ1-1, with 10 bases matching TRBD1. With V trimmed by 4 bases and J by 1 base, 3 bases remained unmatched. The V gene's germline CDR1 is LGHNA and CDR2 YNFKEQ. This CDR3 has 15 amino acids. The CDR3 coding sequence is TGTGCCAGCAGCCGGACAGGGGGGACGAACACTGAAGCTTTCTTT. Translated: CASSRTGGTNTEAFF.

The chain employs TRBV28 and TRBJ1-3; 8 bases agree with TRBD1. This CDR3 has 16 residues. The V segment lost 7 bases and the J segment 4 bases; nucleotides outside the gene matches: 12. Germline loops: CDR1 MDHEN, CDR2 SYDVKM. As DNA, the CDR3 is TGTGCCAGCACCCCGGCGGCCGGACAGGGAGGAAACACCATATATTTT. Translation gives CASTPAAGQGGNTIYF.

The chain employs TRBV5-4 and TRBJ1-2; maybe TRBD1 (6 bases). The V end lost 4 bases, the J end lost 4 bases, and 17 bases lay between the germline ends. Per germline, CDR1 SGHNT and CDR2 YYREEE (reference sequence). This CDR3 is 15 amino acids long. In DNA, the CDR3 is TGTGCCAGCAGCGGAGGGACATCCGTTACCTATGGCTACACCTTC. It specifies CASSGGTSVTYGYTF.

With respect to this clone: One end of the junction varies from germline; a read error may be responsible. CDR3 bases: TGTGCTAGCAGCCTCACATTGAACACTGAAGCTTTCTTT. Encoded protein: CASSLTLNTEAFF. The genes are TRBV7-7 and TRBJ1-1; D is unresolved. Germline V CDR1 and CDR2: SSHAT, FNYEAQ (reference sequence). This CDR3 region has 13 residues.

The chain joins TRBV10-3 to TRBJ1-5; maybe TRBD1 (6 bases). V was cut by 4 bases and J by 1 base, with 11 bases left in between. This CDR3 spans 15 amino acids. Germline V lookup: CDR1 ENHRY, CDR2 SYGVKD. Written as DNA, the CDR3 is TGTGCCATCAGTGCACAGGGAGGGAGCAATCAGCCCCAGCATTTT. It yields the protein CAISAQGGSNQPQHF.

This clone was counted once. The chain has TRBV10-1 and TRBJ1-3; no clear D. This CDR3 is 13 amino acids long. The germline gives CDR1 WNHNN, CDR2 SYGVQD (reference sequence). V shed 5 bases and J shed 0 bases, with 5 bases lying between them. The CDR3 here is CASSQSSGNTIYF. CDR3 sequence (DNA): TGCGCCAGCAGTCAGAGCTCTGGAAACACCATATATTTT.

The V and J genes are TRBV18 and TRBJ2-3; tentatively, D is TRBD1 (6 bases). This CDR3 region has 16 residues. Per germline, CDR1 KGHSH and CDR2 LQKENI. V was pared by 4 bases and J by 2 bases, with 16 bases between. The CDR3 sequence is CASSLTGPPPTDTQYF. CDR3 nucleotide sequence: TGTGCCAGCTCACTTACAGGGCCCCCGCCCACAGATACGCAGTATTTT.

The chain is built from TRBV6-1 and TRBJ1-1; the D is unclear. CDR1 is MNHNS, CDR2 SASEGT, per germline. V lost 7 bases and J lost 1, with 13 bases in between. The CDR3 sequence is 14 residues long. CDR3 coding DNA: TGTGCCAGCATCCGAAGTCAACCGAACACTGAAGCTTTCTTT. As protein: CASIRSQPNTEAFF.

This chain joins TRBV6-4 and TRBJ2-2; D uncertain. The V gene's germline CDR1 is MRHNA and CDR2 SNTAGT. This CDR3 contains 12 residues. V was shortened by 1 base and J by 3 bases, with 0 bases between the two germline ends. As DNA, the CDR3 is TGTGCCAGCAGTGACTACACCGGGGAGCTGTTTTTT. Translated: CASSDYTGELFF.

V gene TRBV7-8 combines with J gene TRBJ2-2; 9 nucleotides align to TRBD1. Trimming took 5 bases from V and 3 from J; bases not matched to a gene: 7. Germline-derived CDR1 and CDR2 are SGHVS and FQNEAQ. The CDR3 is 16 residues long. CDR3 nucleotides: TGTGCCAGCAGCCTTTACAGGGGGCGGGACACCGGGGAGCTGTTTTTT. Amino acid sequence: CASSLYRGRDTGELFF.

The rearrangement joins TRBV28 to TRBJ2-7; D may be TRBD2 (6 bases). The germline gives CDR1 MDHEN, CDR2 SYDVKM. V gave up 3 bases and J gave up 12 bases, with 9 bases separating them. The CDR3 extends over 10 amino acids. The CDR3 loop reads CASSLGGLYF. The CDR3, as DNA: TGTGCCAGCAGTTTGGGGGGTCTGTACTTC.

The rearrangement links TRBV10-3 to TRBJ1-1; 7 bases are a match to TRBD1. The ends lost 2 bases at V and 6 bases at J; junction bases unmatched: 3. This CDR3 has 13 amino acids. Per the germline V gene, CDR1 is ENHRY and CDR2 is SYGVKD. The CDR3 region has the DNA TGTGCCATCAGTGAGGGGGACAGAGCTGAAGCTTTCTTT. Amino acids: CAISEGDRAEAFF.

The DNA of the CDR3 is TGTGCCAGTAGTACTGGTTACCAGAGGGGCTACGAGCAGTACTTC. It encodes CASSTGYQRGYEQYF. The gene calls are TRBV19 and TRBJ2-7, with D perhaps matching TRBD1 or TRBD2 (5 bases each). V gave up 4 bases and J gave up 3 bases, with 16 bases separating them. CDR1 is LNHDA, CDR2 SQIVND, per germline (reference sequence). The CDR3 contains 15 residues.

The V gene is TRBV28, the J gene TRBJ2-6; 12 bases are a match to TRBD1. The CDR3 spans 17 residues. The J segment lost 3 bases and the V segment lost 4 bases, leaving 4 bases of the junction unmatched. Germline V lookup: CDR1 MDHEN, CDR2 SYDVKM. CDR3 in amino acids: CASSSRDRGRGANVLTF. The CDR3 region has the DNA TGTGCCAGCAGTTCACGGGACAGGGGGCGTGGGGCCAACGTCCTGACTTTC.

V and J are TRBV27 and TRBJ2-1, with 10 bases that match TRBD1. The trim removed 5 bases at V and 5 bases at J, leaving 9 bases unmatched. This CDR3 comprises 16 residues. Germline assignment: CDR1 MNHEY and CDR2 SMNVEV (reference sequence). The CDR3 sequence is CASSPWGGQGNNEQFF. The CDR3 DNA reads TGTGCCAGCAGTCCCTGGGGGGGACAGGGGAACAATGAGCAGTTCTTC.